This T cell receptor (beta chain) was identified in a study of blood T cell repertoires in COVID-19. Overall study: The analysed material was cDNA or gDNA that came from T cells, B-cell-depleted T cells, or PBMCs.

Germline V gives CDR1 LGHDT, CDR2 YNNKEL (reference sequence). Trimming pared 4 bases from V and 5 bases from J, leaving 17 bases between. This CDR3 is 15 amino acids long. Methods used by the authors: Using reference gene primer amplification, nucleated cell counts were estimated. The table came from immunoSEQ multiplex PCR; TCRdb's copy has only in-frame clones and leaves some out. The V and J calls and clone size are taken from that table; D and trimming were inferred from the DNA. This table has fewer than 300,000 clones, 80% to 95% appearing once. Sequences were obtained from peripheral blood. This sequence joins TRBV3-1 (or the pseudogene TRBV3-2) and TRBJ1-1, with a weak D call TRBD1 (6 bases). This sequence originates from a young woman with COVID-19, enrolled during active disease. Written as DNA, the CDR3 is TGTGCCAGCAGCCCAAGTACAGGGAAAAGGACTGAAGCTTTCTTT. Its protein product is CASSPSTGKRTEAFF.